One T cell receptor (beta chain) is described in this entry. This clonotype came up a few times. Its antigen remains undetermined. It has no much larger one-base neighbor in the sample; base qualities were not kept. The entry originates in a study of T-cell memory formation after mild COVID-19 (dated by TCRdb to about 2021). Study-level background: TCR sequence clusters from the two donors were largely donor specific. T-cell clones expanding and contracting after mild COVID-19 in two donors were tracked by longitudinal TCRalpha and TCRbeta repertoire sequencing. Two young, previously healthy adult volunteers made up the cohort, one male and one female. Here is what the overall study found, with its caveats: Some responding clones were found in pre-infection memory, which suggests that pre-existing cross-reactive memory T cells took part in the SARS-CoV-2 response. The study included only a couple of mild cases, and larger cohorts that include severe cases with pre-infection samples were judged to be necessary. SARS-CoV-2 specificity was not confirmed for the second-wave clones peaking on day 37. Clones contracting from day 15 to 85 had balanced CD4/CD8 phenotypes, while a second wave expanding from day 15 to 37 was biased towards CD4+. Contracting CD4+ clones were found mainly in CM and EM memory subsets, while CD8+ clones were enriched in EMRA.

PBMCs were isolated by Ficoll-Paque density gradient centrifugation. Sequencing relied on an Illumina NovaSeq 6000. TCRalpha and TCRbeta cDNA libraries were constructed by 5'RACE with constant-segment primers, with sample barcodes and unique molecular identifiers being introduced. RNA was extracted from every sample with Trizol reagent. The libraries were amplified in two PCR steps, and the second step added a second sample barcode and Illumina TruSeq adapters. The libraries were sequenced on an Illumina NovaSeq using 2 x 150 bp paired-end reads. For the original study's pipeline: Reads were demultiplexed and collapsed into UMI-guided consensus sequences with migec v1.2.7. With mixcr v2.1.11, UMI consensuses were aligned to TRA and TRB V and J templates and assembled into clonotypes. A clonotype was counted as expanded or contracted only if both edgeR and NoisET called the change significant, with noise models trained on biological replicates. For edgeR calls, the thresholds were a false discovery rate-adjusted p below 0.01 and a log2 fold-change of 1. As an exploratory analysis of dynamics, max-normalized trajectories of the 1000 most abundant clonotypes were examined by PCA with hierarchical clustering. Separately sequenced CD4+ and CD8+ repertoires were used to assign a CD4 or CD8 phenotype to each responding clone. TCRdb ran its own pipeline on the public reads, namely fastp trimming at Q25 and MiXCR clone calling, and kept in-frame beta chains. Merged by CDR3 protein, the rows form single entries marked with the most common genes and DNA. These V and J calls originate from TCRdb's pipeline instead of the authors' own analysis. This sample holds roughly 500,000 distinct CDR3 sequences; over 20% were observed only once. About 12% of the sample rests with the top ten.

The germline V gene (reference sequence) provides CDR1 LNHNV and CDR2 YYDKDF. The CDR3 runs 14 residues from the cysteine to the phenylalanine. Only the CDR3 region is kept as DNA, spanning 42 bases read in frame from base 1. Trimming accounts for 5 bases at V and 5 bases at J, while the number of junction bases matched to no gene is 7. This receptor chain uses TRBV15 and TRBJ2-5, and TRBD2 matches 8 of the central bases. The receptor's source is an adult woman who had mild COVID-19 (a few samples of this study predate the infection). The sample titles of this study are shuffled in the database, so cell type and time point are left out; the donor was told from shared clones. Sequenced sample: PBMCs or a T cell subset sorted from them (not recorded which). CDR3 region: CATSWGASGETQYF. Here is the DNA: TGTGCCACCAGCTGGGGGGCTAGCGGGGAGACCCAGTACTTC.